The 19 T cell receptor beta chains reported below all come from one sample, sequenced in a study of molecular identifiers for immune sequencing clone quantification. TCRdb redid the calling of the PCR reads with MiXCR, one entry per CDR3 protein. The top ten hold about 0.8% of the sample, which has over 550,000 distinct CDR3 sequences, 25% seen once. Specimen: naive CD8+ T cells from blood, with Jurkat cell RNA spiked in. Subset given: FACS-sorted CD8+CD4-CCR7+CD45RA+ naive T cells. The receptors stem from a human donor in good health. Some libraries in this study had Jurkat cell RNA spiked in.

This sequence joins TRBV13 and TRBJ1-1, with a possible D match to TRBD1 (5 bases). V lost 3 bases and J lost 10, with 15 bases in between. This CDR3 spans 13 amino acids. From germline, CDR1 is PRHDT and CDR2 FYEKMQ (reference sequence). The CDR3 loop is CASSFGRVEGAFF. The CDR3 coding sequence is TGTGCCAGCAGCTTCGGCAGGGTAGAGGGAGCTTTCTTT.

This clonotype was counted between two and nine times. A much larger clone differs from this one at a single base, so this may be a read error. This chain links TRBV30 with TRBJ2-7; D not resolved. The germline V gene has CDR1 GTSNPN and CDR2 SVGIG (reference sequence). This CDR3 has 13 residues. The CDR3 region is CAWVDRSSYERYF. As DNA, the CDR3 is TGTGCCTGGGTGGACCGAAGCTCCTACGAGCGGTACTTC.

The genes are TRBV2 and TRBJ2-1, with D perhaps TRBD2 (6 bases). Trimming took 0 bases from V and 3 from J, leaving 12 bases between them. This CDR3 is built from 16 residues. In germline, CDR1 is SNHLY, CDR2 FYNNEI. CDR3 bases: TGTGCCAGCAGTGAAGCGAGGGGACTTTACTACAATGAGCAGTTCTTC. It encodes CASSEARGLYYNEQFF.

This chain joins TRBV5-6 and TRBJ2-7, with 9 bases that match TRBD2. Germline trimming cut 0 bases from V and 5 bases from J; bases unmatched to any gene: 3. This CDR3 contains 14 residues. Germline CDR1 SGHDT, CDR2 YYEEEE. The CDR3 DNA sequence: TGTGCCAGCAGCTTGGGACTAGCGGTCCACGAGCAGTACTTC. As protein: CASSLGLAVHEQYF.

About this clonotype itself: A much larger clone differs from this one at a single base, so this may be a read error. Written as DNA, the CDR3 is TGTGCCAGCAGTACGGGACTAGCATCGGAGCCCCAGTACTTC. Translation: CASSTGLASEPQYF. V usage is TRBV7-6 and J usage is TRBJ2-5; 9 bases line up with TRBD2. J gave up 9 bases and V 6 bases, and 11 bases lay outside the gene matches. This CDR3 comprises 14 residues. The germline V gene has CDR1 SGHVS and CDR2 FNYEAQ.

The chain recombines TRBV6-5 with TRBJ1-1; D is undetermined. Trimming stripped 8 bases from V and 1 base from J, with 11 bases between. CDR1 and CDR2 (germline): MNHEY, SVGAGI. The CDR3 is made up of 13 amino acids. The DNA of the CDR3 is TGTGCCAGCGGGCCCCCTTCGAACACTGAAGCTTTCTTT. Translated, it gives CASGPPSNTEAFF.

This clonotype was recorded many times. The rearrangement joins TRBV10-1 to TRBJ2-3; weak D call: TRBD2 (5 bases). V was pared by 2 bases and J by 4 bases, with 13 bases between. Germline assignment: CDR1 WNHNN and CDR2 SYGVQD (reference sequence). The CDR3 covers 15 residues. The CDR3 nucleotides are TGCGCCAGCAGTGAGATGGGCTGGGAGTCAGATACGCAGTATTTT. Its protein is CASSEMGWESDTQYF.

The V and J genes are TRBV9 and TRBJ2-1; 12 bases map to TRBD2. The CDR3 extends over 16 amino acids. V was clipped by 4 bases and J by 7 bases; unmatched bases: 9. From germline, CDR1 is SGDLS and CDR2 YYNGEE. The DNA of the CDR3 is TGTGCCAGCAGCCACTCCCGACTAGCGGGAGTGAATGAGCAGTTCTTC. Protein sequence: CASSHSRLAGVNEQFF. Full variable domain (outside the CDR3, taken from reference TRBV9 and TRBJ2-1): DSGVTQTPKHLITATGQRVTLRCSPRSGDLSVYWYQQSLDQGLQFLIQYYNGEERAKGNILERFSAQQFPDLHSELNLSSLELGDSALYFCASSHSRLAGVNEQFFGPGTRLTVL.

This clonotype was counted between two and nine times. The CDR3 DNA reads TGTGCCAGCAGTTCTGAGGACAGGGGAGCCTATGGCTACACCTTC. This gives the protein CASSSEDRGAYGYTF. The chain uses TRBV12-3 or TRBV12-4 and TRBJ1-2; 9 bases fit TRBD1. J was trimmed by 4 bases and V by 4 bases; bases with no gene match: 7. The CDR3 is 15 amino acids.

This clonotype has only a few counts. The chain carries TRBV7-2 and TRBJ2-7; D remains ambiguous. Germline CDR1 and CDR2: SGHTA and FQGNSA. The V end was cut by 2 bases, the J end by 6 bases, with 11 bases between. The CDR3 runs 13 residues. In DNA form, the CDR3 reads TGTGCCAGCAGCTTACCTTCAAGTTTCGAGCAGTACTTC. It specifies CASSLPSSFEQYF.

Notes on this clonotype: Since a much larger clone is just one base distant, this may be a read error. The final CDR3 position lacks the conserved phenylalanine or tryptophan, pointing to a likely read error. The genes are TRBV18 and TRBJ2-3; 11 nucleotides match TRBD2. The CDR3 contains 17 residues. With 0 bases clipped from V and 6 bases from J, the junction kept 8 bases outside the gene matches. Germline lookup yields CDR1 KGHSH and CDR2 LQKENI. The CDR3: CASSPPVAGGPEDTQYI. CDR3 nucleotide sequence: TGTGCCAGCTCACCACCGGTAGCGGGGGGGCCCGAGGATACGCAGTATATT.

This chain connects TRBV19 to TRBJ2-5, with D perhaps TRBD2 (5 bases). This CDR3 spans 13 amino acids. Germline values: CDR1 LNHDA, CDR2 SQIVND (reference sequence). The ends were cut back, 2 bases at V and 5 bases at J, with 9 bases in the middle. The CDR3 DNA reads as TGTGCCAGTAGTATACGGGGTGTGGAGACCCAGTACTTC. Residues: CASSIRGVETQYF.

This clonotype was observed a few times. This rearrangement joins TRBV7-9 to TRBJ2-3; a weak D match, TRBD2 (7 bases). Trimming shortened V by 4 bases and J by 3 bases, and 17 bases separated the two germline ends. CDR1 is SEHNR, CDR2 FQNEAQ, per germline (reference sequence). There are 16 residues in the CDR3. The CDR3 DNA reads as TGTGCCAGCAGCTCACCCCCGGGGGGCAGGACAGATACGCAGTATTTT. As protein: CASSSPPGGRTDTQYF.

This clonotype has at least ten counts. The chain uses TRBV4-1 and TRBJ2-4, with 7 bases identical to TRBD1. V lost 5 bases to trimming and J lost 0 bases; unmatched junction nucleotides: 7. CDR3 length: 16 residues. CDR1 and CDR2 from the germline V gene are MGHRA and YSYEKL. The CDR3 loop is CASSENRGLAKNIQYF. For the CDR3, the DNA is TGCGCCAGCAGCGAGAACAGGGGTCTAGCCAAAAACATTCAGTACTTC.

V usage is TRBV5-5 and J usage is TRBJ2-3; TRBD2 matches at 8 bases. The CDR3 loop spans 17 amino acids. V lost 4 bases and J lost 4; bases outside the gene matches: 14. From germline, CDR1 is SGHKS and CDR2 YYEKEE (reference sequence). CDR3 protein: CASSKVSSGLEADTQYF. The DNA of the CDR3 is TGTGCCAGCAGCAAGGTATCTAGCGGGTTGGAGGCAGATACGCAGTATTTT.

This clonotype was observed a few times. The genes are TRBV18 and TRBJ2-2; 7 nucleotides match TRBD1. Germline V gene lookup returns CDR1 KGHSH and CDR2 LQKENI. V shed 5 bases and J 5 bases; nucleotides not matched to a gene: 5. This CDR3 is built from 14 residues. CDR3 residues: CASSKPGQTGELFF. CDR3 nucleotide sequence: TGTGCCAGCTCAAAACCGGGACAGACCGGGGAGCTGTTTTTT.

This clonotype turned up a few times. This rearrangement joins TRBV20-1 to TRBJ2-7; D possibly corresponds to TRBD2 (6 bases). V was shortened by 6 bases and J by 1 base, with 16 bases between the two germline ends. Germline lookup yields CDR1 DFQATT and CDR2 SNEGSKA (reference sequence). This CDR3 contains 14 residues. CDR3 sequence reads: CSALKEGLSYEQYF. Written as DNA, the CDR3 is TGCAGTGCACTTAAAGAGGGACTTTCCTACGAGCAGTACTTC.

This clonotype was counted ten times or more. As DNA, the CDR3 is TGTGCCAGCAGCTTAAGGGGATCTGGGGCCAACGTCCTGACTTTC. It specifies CASSLRGSGANVLTF. The rearrangement links TRBV5-4 to TRBJ2-6, with TRBD1 as a possible D gene (5 bases). With 2 bases removed from V and 1 base from J, the gap between germline ends came to 7 bases. CDR1 is SGHNT, CDR2 YYREEE, per germline (reference sequence). The CDR3 is made up of 15 amino acids.

Notes on this clonotype: Relative to the germline gene, one junction end is altered; a read error may explain this. V is TRBV5-3 and J is TRBJ1-2; D might be TRBD1 (6 bases). TRBV5-3 is identified as an open reading frame with a role that is uncertain. The CDR3 is 14 amino acids. The CDR3 loop reads CASSFDRLNYGYTF. The CDR3 DNA is TGTGCCAGCAGCTTCGACAGGCTAAACTATGGCTACACCTTC.